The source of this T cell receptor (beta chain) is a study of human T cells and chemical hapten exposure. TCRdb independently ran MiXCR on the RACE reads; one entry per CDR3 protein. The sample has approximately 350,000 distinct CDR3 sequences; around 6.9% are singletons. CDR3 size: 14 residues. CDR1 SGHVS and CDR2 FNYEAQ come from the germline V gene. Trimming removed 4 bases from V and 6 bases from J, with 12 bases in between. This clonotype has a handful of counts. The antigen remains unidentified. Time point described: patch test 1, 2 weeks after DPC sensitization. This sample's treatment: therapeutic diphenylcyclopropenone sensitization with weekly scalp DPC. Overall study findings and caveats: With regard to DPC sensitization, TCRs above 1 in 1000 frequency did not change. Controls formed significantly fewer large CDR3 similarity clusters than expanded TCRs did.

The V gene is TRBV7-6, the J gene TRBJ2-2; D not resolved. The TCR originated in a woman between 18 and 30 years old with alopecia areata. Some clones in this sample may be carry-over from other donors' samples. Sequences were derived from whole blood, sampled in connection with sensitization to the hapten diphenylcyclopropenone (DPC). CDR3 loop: CASSSRAGSGELFF. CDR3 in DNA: TGTGCCAGCAGCTCCCGGGCTGGTTCCGGGGAGCTGTTTTTT.